This T cell receptor beta chain was identified in a study of blood T cell repertoires in COVID-19. Whole-study context: From the United States, Italy and Spain came samples of acute and convalescent COVID-19.

Methods used by the authors: Amplifying reference gene primers gave estimates of nucleated cell counts. Only in-frame clones appear in the TCRdb table, and some are missing; sequencing was by immunoSEQ multiplex PCR. V, J and clone size are taken as reported in that table, and D and trimming were inferred from the DNA itself. The sample includes more than 85,000 clones, roughly nine tenths of them seen just once. The CDR3 has 18 amino acids. The V and J ends lost 3 bases and 0 bases, in that order; junction bases with no gene match: 11. Germline CDR1 reads LNHDA; CDR2 reads SQIVND (reference sequence).

Specimen: peripheral blood. This TCR was recovered from a man aged 60-69 years with acute or convalescent COVID-19. The genes are TRBV19 and TRBJ2-3; 8 bases are a match to TRBD2. The CDR3 DNA reads TGTGCCAGTAGTATTAGTGGAGGAGCTAGCGGGAGCACAGATACGCAGTATTTT. This encodes CASSISGGASGSTDTQYF.